This T cell receptor (beta chain) was found in a study of early T cells in non-severe SARS-CoV-2 infection. Study-level background: The input, bulk RNA from unsorted whole blood, was sequenced, and chains were unpaired.

The length of the CDR3 is 11 residues. CDR1 and CDR2 from the germline V gene are MDHEN and SYDVKM. The V gene lost 8 bases and the J gene lost 2 bases, with 7 bases spanning the gap. This clonotype has a count of ten or more. As yet, its antigen is unknown. Study-wide results and limits: In VDJdb matching, anti-spike CD8 responses were favored while private and CD4 specificities went missing.

Unique molecular identifiers tagged individual cDNA molecules. Using its own MiXCR run on the 5' RACE reads, TCRdb lists one record per CDR3 protein. The sample has tens of thousands of distinct CDR3 sequences; approximately 5.4% are singletons. Sequencing was done on a sample of whole blood. The J gene is TRBJ2-7, the V gene TRBV28, with D uncertain. The sequence derives from an adult who was a healthcare worker with PCR-confirmed SARS-CoV-2 infection or an uninfected control (not recorded which). CDR3 sequence reads: CASGPTYEQYF. CDR3 sequence (DNA): TGTGCCAGCGGCCCCACCTACGAGCAGTACTTC.